This entry lists 3 T cell receptor beta chains sequenced from one sample in a study of T cells after somatic rescue of genetic block. Using immunoSEQ multiplex PCR, the repertoire was profiled, and TCRdb retains in-frame clones only, with some absent. The sample has about 11,000 clones, 74% seen once; the top ten hold around 21%. Specimen: peripheral blood mononuclear cells (PBMCs). These receptors originate from a boy aged 5 to 17.

This chain links TRBV11-3 with TRBJ2-2; 7 nucleotides line up with TRBD1. Germline V gives CDR1 SGHNT, CDR2 YENEEA. The CDR3 runs 14 residues. V shed 2 bases, J shed 6 bases, and the junction held 3 bases outside the gene matches. CDR3: CASSLSTGPGELFF. The CDR3 DNA sequence: TGTGCCAGCAGCTTATCGACAGGGCCCGGGGAGCTGTTTTTT.

This chain connects TRBV7-9 to TRBJ1-4, with TRBD1 identical over 7 bases. J gave up 4 bases and V 6 bases, and 5 bases lay outside the gene matches. Germline CDR1 is SEHNR and CDR2 is FQNEAQ (reference sequence). This CDR3 region has 14 residues. The CDR3 bases are TGTGCCAGCAGATTACAGGGGCTTAATGAAAAACTGTTTTTT. It is translated as CASRLQGLNEKLFF. Filled out from reference TRBV7-9 and TRBJ1-4, the complete variable domain reads DTGVSQNPRHKITKRGQNVTFRCDPISEHNRLYWYRQTLGQGPEFLTYFQNEAQLEKSRLLSDRFSAERPKGSFSTLEIQRTEQGDSAMYLCASRLQGLNEKLFFGSGTQLSVL.

The chain carries TRBV28 and TRBJ2-3; perhaps TRBD2 as D (6 bases). V shed 5 bases and J shed 3 bases, with 24 bases lying between them. The CDR3 length is 18 residues. The germline V gene encodes CDR1 MDHEN and CDR2 SYDVKM. The CDR3 DNA follows: TGTGCCAGCAGTCCCCTGCGGGGCCGTCTTTTCCTTACAGATACGCAGTATTTT. This encodes CASSPLRGRLFLTDTQYF.